This record covers a single T cell receptor (beta chain). Trimming stripped 7 bases from V and 3 bases from J, with 18 bases between. Germline CDR1 DFQATT, CDR2 SNEGSKA (reference sequence). The CDR3 is 14 residues long. The data derive from a study of blood T cells in healthy people across ages. Caucasian individuals from Russia who were healthy and aged 6 to 90 acted as donors. Using a J-beta primer mix together with a sample-barcoded 5' primer, a second PCR was run for roughly 6 to 11 cycles. TCRdb reprocessed the 5' RACE reads with MiXCR, giving one entry per CDR3 protein. The data show 910,000 or so distinct CDR3 sequences, about 53% seen once.

The sequenced sample was blood. This clonotype was obtained from a woman aged 60-75 years in good health. The rearrangement links TRBV20-1 to TRBJ2-5, with a tentative D call TRBD1 (5 bases). The DNA for the CDR3 is TGCAGTGGAACGTTCGGACACCTGAAAGAGACCCAGTACTTC. It is translated as CSGTFGHLKETQYF.